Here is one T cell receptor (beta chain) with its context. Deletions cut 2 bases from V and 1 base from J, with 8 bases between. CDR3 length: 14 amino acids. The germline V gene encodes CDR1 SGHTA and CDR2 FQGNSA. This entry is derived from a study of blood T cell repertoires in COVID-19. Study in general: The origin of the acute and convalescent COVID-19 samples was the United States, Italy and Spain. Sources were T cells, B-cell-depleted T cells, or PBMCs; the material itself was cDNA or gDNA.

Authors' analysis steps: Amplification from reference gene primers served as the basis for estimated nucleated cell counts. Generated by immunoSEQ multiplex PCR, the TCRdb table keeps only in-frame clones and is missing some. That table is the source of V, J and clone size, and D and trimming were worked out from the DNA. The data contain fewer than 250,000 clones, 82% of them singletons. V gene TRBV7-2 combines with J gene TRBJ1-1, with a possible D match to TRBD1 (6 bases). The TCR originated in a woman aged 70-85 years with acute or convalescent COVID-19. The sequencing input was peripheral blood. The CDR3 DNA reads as TGTGCCAGCAGCTTATGGGGACAGAACACTGAAGCTTTCTTT. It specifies CASSLWGQNTEAFF.